Listed here are 14 T cell receptor beta chains from one sample, sequenced in a study of T cell changes during pregnancy in multiple sclerosis. Produced via immunoSEQ multiplex PCR; TCRdb's table is partial and in-frame only. This sample has more than 55,000 clones, with around 90% found just once. The sequenced sample was peripheral blood, obtained in the second trimester of pregnancy. The receptors originated from a female donor with multiple sclerosis, enrolled in a pregnancy study.

J is TRBJ2-5 and V is TRBV29-1, with TRBD1 as a possible D gene (5 bases). V was trimmed by 2 bases and J by 5 bases, leaving 12 bases between them. This CDR3 comprises 13 residues. Germline V gene lookup returns CDR1 SQVTM and CDR2 ANQGSEA. The CDR3 DNA sequence: TGCAGCGTTGAAAGGGGTCTAGGGGAGACCCAGTACTTC. Its protein product is CSVERGLGETQYF.

J is TRBJ2-4 and V is TRBV6-5; TRBD2 aligns across 7 bases. CDR3 length: 14 residues. J lost 8 bases, V lost 0 bases, and 4 bases had no gene match. Germline V lookup: CDR1 MNHEY, CDR2 SVGAGI. In DNA, the CDR3 is TGTGCCAGCAGTTACTCGGGGGGGAGGGACATTCAGTACTTC. Encoded protein: CASSYSGGRDIQYF.

This chain links TRBV30 with TRBJ1-1; D may be TRBD1 (6 bases). V lost 8 bases and J lost 4, with 14 bases in between. This CDR3 has 12 residues. The germline CDR1 and CDR2 sequences are GTSNPN and SVGIG (reference sequence). For the CDR3, the DNA is TGTGCCAGTCAATTAGGGGGCACTGAAGCTTTCTTT. Translation: CASQLGGTEAFF.

The chain links TRBV27 to TRBJ2-7; possibly TRBD1 for D (5 bases). The CDR3 sequence is 13 residues long. The V and J ends lost 5 bases and 3 bases respectively, with 11 bases between them. Germline V gene data show CDR1 as MNHEY and CDR2 as SMNVEV (reference sequence). CDR3 residues: CASSAAGNYEQYF. The CDR3 DNA reads TGTGCCAGCAGTGCCGCAGGGAACTACGAGCAGTACTTC.

A single count supports this clone. This chain connects TRBV6-5 to TRBJ1-2; D might be TRBD1 (5 bases). V lost 5 bases, J lost 3 bases, and 10 bases lay in between. CDR1 and CDR2 from the germline V gene are MNHEY and SVGAGI. The CDR3 consists of 13 residues. This CDR3 is CASSPIGDYGYTF. The CDR3, as DNA: TGTGCCAGCAGTCCTATAGGGGACTATGGCTACACCTTC.

This chain uses TRBV6-6 with TRBJ1-5; D not resolved. V lost 4 bases and J lost 7, with 20 bases in between. Germline V gene sequence: CDR1 MNHNY, CDR2 SVGAGI (reference sequence). This CDR3 region has 16 residues. The CDR3 spells CASSSQIGRTGQPQHF. In nucleotides, the CDR3 is TGTGCCAGCAGTTCCCAGATAGGGAGAACGGGACAGCCCCAGCATTTT.

This CDR3 is CAWSGGPSYEQYF. The CDR3 DNA reads TGTGCCTGGAGCGGGGGACCCAGCTACGAGCAGTACTTC. J is TRBJ2-7 and V is TRBV30, with a possible D match to TRBD2 (6 bases). Trimming took off 3 bases at V and 3 bases at J, with 12 bases between the two ends. Germline V lookup: CDR1 GTSNPN, CDR2 SVGIG (reference sequence). This CDR3 has 13 residues. Combining the CDR3 with reference TRBV30 and TRBJ2-7 gives the whole variable domain SQTIHQWPATLVQPVGSPLSLECTVEGTSNPNLYWYRQAAGRGLQLLFYSVGIGQISSEVPQNLSASRPQDRQFILSSKKLLLSDSGFYLCAWSGGPSYEQYFGPGTRLTVT.

J is TRBJ2-1 and V is TRBV5-4; 11 bases fit TRBD2. In germline, CDR1 is SGHNT, CDR2 YYREEE (reference sequence). The CDR3 totals 18 residues. J lost 2 bases, V lost 0 bases, and 7 bases had no gene match. The CDR3 DNA reads TGTGCCAGCAGCTTGGGACTAGCGGGGAACCCCACCTACAATGAGCAGTTCTTC. Amino acid sequence: CASSLGLAGNPTYNEQFF.

The chain uses TRBV2 and TRBJ1-1; D is ambiguous. Germline V gives CDR1 SNHLY, CDR2 FYNNEI. CDR3 length: 13 amino acids. Trimming removed 7 bases at V and 0 bases at J, with 9 bases between. This CDR3 is CASTLSMNTEAFF. Here the CDR3 DNA reads TGTGCCAGCACCCTTAGTATGAACACTGAAGCTTTCTTT.

The V gene is TRBV7-9, the J gene TRBJ1-4; a weak D match, TRBD1 (5 bases). V lost 3 bases, J lost 8 bases, and 13 bases lay in between. The length of the CDR3 is 14 residues. The germline CDR1 and CDR2 sequences are SEHNR and FQNEAQ (reference sequence). The CDR3 DNA follows: TGTGCCAGCAGCTTTACGGGGGTCGGGGAAAAACTGTTTTTT. This codes for CASSFTGVGEKLFF.

This clone was recorded only once. The chain is built from TRBV7-9 and TRBJ2-2; D is uncertain. There are 14 residues in the CDR3. Germline CDR1 and CDR2: SEHNR and FQNEAQ (reference sequence). Trimming shortened V by 3 bases and J by 4 bases, and 9 bases separated the two germline ends. The CDR3 sequence is CASSFPRSTGELFF. Written as DNA, the CDR3 is TGTGCCAGCAGCTTCCCTAGGTCCACCGGGGAGCTGTTTTTT.

The rearrangement uses TRBV4-1 and TRBJ2-1; weak D call: TRBD1 (6 bases). This CDR3 region has 16 residues. Germline V gene sequence: CDR1 MGHRA, CDR2 YSYEKL. V was cut by 0 bases and J by 7 bases, with 16 bases left in between. For the CDR3, the DNA is TGCGCCAGCAGCCAAGATAGGACAGCGAGTAGGAATGAGCAGTTCTTC. This codes for CASSQDRTASRNEQFF.

This clone was observed a handful of times. CDR3 protein: CASSERAHNEQFF. Here the CDR3 DNA reads TGTGCCAGCAGTGAGAGGGCGCACAATGAGCAGTTCTTC. The chain joins TRBV25-1 to TRBJ2-1; D perhaps matches TRBD2 (5 bases). This CDR3 has 13 amino acids. Trimming shortened V by 3 bases and J by 5 bases, and 8 bases separated the two germline ends. From germline, CDR1 is MGHDK and CDR2 SYGVNS.

The chain uses TRBV4-3 and TRBJ2-4; 8 bases are shared with TRBD2. The CDR3 covers 16 residues. Germline V CDR1 and CDR2: LGHNA, YSLEER. V lost 2 bases and J lost 4; bases outside the gene matches: 7. The CDR3 sequence is CASSQSFLAGKNIQYF. CDR3 DNA: TGCGCCAGCAGCCAAAGCTTCTTAGCGGGGAAAAACATTCAGTACTTC.